These 15 T cell receptor beta chains came from one sample sequenced in a study of T cells in tuberculosis. Profiled with immunoSEQ multiplex PCR; TCRdb holds only in-frame clones, not every one. Among more than 35,000 clones listed, over 90% were seen once. The source material was PBMCs. The receptors here all came from a donor aged 10-30 years with latent tuberculosis or without tuberculosis infection.

The chain recombines TRBV19 with TRBJ1-2; D possibly corresponds to TRBD1 (5 bases). CDR3 length equals 16 residues. The germline V and J ends were trimmed by 5 bases and 1 base, with 17 bases remaining between them. Per the germline V gene, CDR1 is LNHDA and CDR2 is SQIVND (reference sequence). CDR3 nucleotide sequence: TGTGCCAGTAGTGACCTTGGACCCAGGGTTAACTATGGCTACACCTTC. It translates to CASSDLGPRVNYGYTF.

The chain joins TRBV10-3 to TRBJ2-5, with 7 bases aligning to TRBD2. Germline loops: CDR1 ENHRY, CDR2 SYGVKD. V trimming: 4 bases; J trimming: 0 bases; junction bases outside the gene matches: 5. This CDR3 is built from 15 residues. The DNA for the CDR3 is TGTGCCATCAGTGGCTCGGGGGGTAACCAAGAGACCCAGTACTTC. Protein: CAISGSGGNQETQYF.

In this sample, this clone turned up once. V and J are TRBV30 and TRBJ2-1; 9 bases are a match to TRBD2. The CDR3 sequence is 12 residues long. V gave up 3 bases and J gave up 9 bases; unmatched junction bases: 3. Germline V gives CDR1 GTSNPN, CDR2 SVGIG (reference sequence). CDR3 bases: TGTGCCTGGAGGGGGACTAGCCCTGAGCAGTTCTTC. Translating it yields CAWRGTSPEQFF.

The J gene is TRBJ2-1, the V gene TRBV5-1; 12 positions agree with TRBD2. Germline V gene sequence: CDR1 SGHRS, CDR2 YFSETQ. This CDR3 is built from 16 residues. The V segment lost 5 bases and the J segment 6 bases; nucleotides outside the gene matches: 9. CDR3 residues: CASSPSTSGGFNEQFF. CDR3 DNA sequence: TGCGCCAGCAGTCCCTCGACTAGCGGGGGCTTCAATGAGCAGTTCTTC.

This clone was observed once. The J gene is TRBJ1-5, the V gene TRBV7-9; D possibly corresponds to TRBD1 (5 bases). V lost 0 bases to trimming and J lost 3 bases, with 12 bases between them. The CDR3 is 16 residues long. Germline V CDR1 and CDR2: SEHNR, FQNEAQ (reference sequence). The CDR3: CASSLAVGPNNQPQHF. The CDR3 nucleotides are TGTGCCAGCAGCTTAGCCGTGGGGCCCAACAATCAGCCCCAGCATTTT.

The rearrangement joins TRBV25-1 to TRBJ2-5; D uncertain. There are 13 residues in the CDR3. V was shortened by 3 bases and J by 4 bases, with 9 bases between the two germline ends. Germline V CDR1 and CDR2: MGHDK, SYGVNS. The CDR3 DNA is TGTGCCAGCAGTGAGCAGGCTGTAGAGACCCAGTACTTC. The encoded protein is CASSEQAVETQYF.

The rearrangement links TRBV29-1 to TRBJ1-1; D might be TRBD1 (5 bases). V was cut by 6 bases and J by 5 bases, with 16 bases left in between. Per germline, CDR1 SQVTM and CDR2 ANQGSEA. CDR3 length: 13 residues. The CDR3 nucleotides read TGCAGCGTCCTATCCCAGGGCCTAACTGAAGCTTTCTTT. This encodes CSVLSQGLTEAFF.

Remarks on this clone: This sample includes further DNA sequences coding for the same CDR3. V and J are TRBV7-2 and TRBJ1-6; TRBD1 agrees at 8 bases. V was clipped by 1 base and J by 10 bases; unmatched bases: 3. Germline V gives CDR1 SGHTA, CDR2 FQGNSA. The CDR3 is made up of 14 amino acids. The CDR3 DNA reads TGTGCCAGCAGCTTAGTAGACAGGGGCTCACCCCTCCACTTT. Its protein is CASSLVDRGSPLHF.

This clone was observed once. The chain recombines TRBV19 with TRBJ2-7; 8 bases are shared with TRBD1. CDR1 LNHDA and CDR2 SQIVND come from the germline V gene (reference sequence). The CDR3 contains 14 residues. V lost 3 bases to trimming and J lost 6 bases; unmatched junction nucleotides: 7. Written as DNA, the CDR3 is TGTGCCAGTAGTATGGGGCAGGGGGCTGGCGAGCAGTACTTC. Translation: CASSMGQGAGEQYF. Together with reference TRBV19 and TRBJ2-7, the CDR3 gives the full variable domain: DGGITQSPKYLFRKEGQNVTLSCEQNLNHDAMYWYRQDPGQGLRLIYYSQIVNDFQKGDIAEGYSVSREKKESFPLTVTSAQKNPTAFYLCASSMGQGAGEQYFGPGTRLTVT.

This chain uses TRBV4-3 with TRBJ1-1; D may be TRBD1 (6 bases). The CDR3 extends over 16 amino acids. Trimming removed 0 bases from V and 5 bases from J, with 16 bases in between. Germline CDR1 reads LGHNA; CDR2 reads YSLEER. The DNA for the CDR3 is TGCGCCAGCAGCCAAGATAGCAGGGGCGCGGGTACTGAAGCTTTCTTT. It is translated as CASSQDSRGAGTEAFF.

This rearrangement joins TRBV9 to TRBJ2-7, with D possibly being TRBD1 (6 bases). Germline lookup yields CDR1 SGDLS and CDR2 YYNGEE. Trimming left V 3 bases short and J 8 bases short, with 24 bases between. The length of the CDR3 is 16 residues. This CDR3 is CASSARDISLLRKQYF. DNA of the CDR3: TGTGCCAGCAGCGCCCGGGACATAAGCCTTCTACGAAAGCAGTACTTC.

The V call is TRBV13, the J call TRBJ1-2; D call uncertain. Germline CDR1 PRHDT, CDR2 FYEKMQ (reference sequence). The CDR3 totals 14 residues. Trimming stripped 5 bases from V and 1 base from J, with 11 bases between. The CDR3 DNA reads TGTGCCAGCAGCCTGTCGAGAGATAACTATGGCTACACCTTC. Its translation is CASSLSRDNYGYTF.

The DNA for the CDR3 is TGTGCCAGCAGTGAAGAGGGCAGTGGAGGGTACGAGCAGTACTTC. Translating gives CASSEEGSGGYEQYF. The V gene is TRBV6-1, the J gene TRBJ2-7, with D tentatively TRBD2 (6 bases). V dropped 1 base and J dropped 4 bases, with 14 bases sitting between them. The CDR3 runs 15 residues. Looked up from germline, CDR1 is MNHNS and CDR2 is SASEGT.

V gene TRBV30 combines with J gene TRBJ1-3, with unresolved D. The CDR3 consists of 11 residues. Trimming pared 4 bases from V and 4 bases from J, leaving 5 bases between. Germline CDR1 and CDR2: GTSNPN and SVGIG (reference sequence). The CDR3 loop is CAWIRGNTIYF. The CDR3 nucleotides are TGTGCCTGGATACGGGGAAACACCATATATTTT. The full variable domain, completed using reference TRBV30 and TRBJ1-3, is SQTIHQWPATLVQPVGSPLSLECTVEGTSNPNLYWYRQAAGRGLQLLFYSVGIGQISSEVPQNLSASRPQDRQFILSSKKLLLSDSGFYLCAWIRGNTIYFGEGSWLTVV.

This sequence joins TRBV10-3 and TRBJ1-2; D not certain. The V gene lost 3 bases and the J gene lost 8 bases, with 25 bases spanning the gap. Germline V gene data show CDR1 as ENHRY and CDR2 as SYGVKD. The CDR3 runs 17 residues. The CDR3 is CAISDSEVAGLAGGYTF. The CDR3 DNA follows: TGTGCCATCAGTGACTCGGAAGTCGCGGGGTTGGCTGGCGGCTACACCTTC.